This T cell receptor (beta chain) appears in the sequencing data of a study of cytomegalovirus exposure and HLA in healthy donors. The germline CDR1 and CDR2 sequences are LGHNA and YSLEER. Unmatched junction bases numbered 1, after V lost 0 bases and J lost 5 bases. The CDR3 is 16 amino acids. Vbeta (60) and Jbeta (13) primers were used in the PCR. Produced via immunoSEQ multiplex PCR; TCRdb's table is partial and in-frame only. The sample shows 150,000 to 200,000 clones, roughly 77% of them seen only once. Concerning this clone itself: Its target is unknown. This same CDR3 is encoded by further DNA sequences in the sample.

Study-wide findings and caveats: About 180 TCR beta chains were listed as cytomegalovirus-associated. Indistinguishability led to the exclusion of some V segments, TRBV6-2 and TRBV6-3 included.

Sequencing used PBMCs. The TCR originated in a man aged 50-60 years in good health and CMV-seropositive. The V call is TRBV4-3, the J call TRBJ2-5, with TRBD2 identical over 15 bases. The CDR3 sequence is CASSQDGTSGGETQYF. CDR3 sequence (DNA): TGCGCCAGCAGCCAAGATGGGACTAGCGGGGGGGAGACCCAGTACTTC.